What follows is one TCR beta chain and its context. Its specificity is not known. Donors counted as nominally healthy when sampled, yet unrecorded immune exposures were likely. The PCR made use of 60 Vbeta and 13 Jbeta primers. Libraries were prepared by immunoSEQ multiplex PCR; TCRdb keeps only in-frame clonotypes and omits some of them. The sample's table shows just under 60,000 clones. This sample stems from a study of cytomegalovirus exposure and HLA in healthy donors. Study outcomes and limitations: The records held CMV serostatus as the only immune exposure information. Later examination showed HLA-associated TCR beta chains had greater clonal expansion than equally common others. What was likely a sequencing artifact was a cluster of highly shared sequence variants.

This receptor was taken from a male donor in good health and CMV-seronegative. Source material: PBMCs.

The chain's CDR3 is CATSRLATTYEQYF. The CDR3 DNA reads TGTGCCACCTCCCGACTAGCGACCACCTACGAGCAGTACTTC. This chain uses TRBV6-1 with TRBJ2-7, with 8 bases lining up with TRBD2. This CDR3 has 14 amino acids. Per the germline V gene, CDR1 is MNHNS and CDR2 is SASEGT. Germline trimming cut 10 bases from V and 2 bases from J; bases unmatched to any gene: 10.